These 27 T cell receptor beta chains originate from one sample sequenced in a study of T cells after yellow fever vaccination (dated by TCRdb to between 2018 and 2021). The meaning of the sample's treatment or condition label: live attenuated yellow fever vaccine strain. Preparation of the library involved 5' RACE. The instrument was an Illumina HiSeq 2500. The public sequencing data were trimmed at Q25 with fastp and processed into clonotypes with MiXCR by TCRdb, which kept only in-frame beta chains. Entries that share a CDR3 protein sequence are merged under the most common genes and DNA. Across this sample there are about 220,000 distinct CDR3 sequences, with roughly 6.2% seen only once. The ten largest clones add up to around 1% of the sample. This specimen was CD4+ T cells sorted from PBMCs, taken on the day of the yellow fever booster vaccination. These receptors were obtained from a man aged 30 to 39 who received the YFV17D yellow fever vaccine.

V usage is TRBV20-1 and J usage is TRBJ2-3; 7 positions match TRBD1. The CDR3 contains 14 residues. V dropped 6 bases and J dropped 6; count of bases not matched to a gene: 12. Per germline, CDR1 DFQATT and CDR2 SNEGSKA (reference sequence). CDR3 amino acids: CSAEEGTALDTQYF. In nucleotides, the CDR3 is TGCAGTGCGGAAGAGGGGACAGCTTTGGATACGCAGTATTTT.

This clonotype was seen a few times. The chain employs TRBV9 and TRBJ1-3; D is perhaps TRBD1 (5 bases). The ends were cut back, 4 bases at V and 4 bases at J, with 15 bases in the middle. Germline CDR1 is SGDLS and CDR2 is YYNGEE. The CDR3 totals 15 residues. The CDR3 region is CASSLDSLLGNTIYF. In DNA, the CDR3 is TGTGCCAGCAGCCTAGACAGCCTCTTGGGAAACACCATATATTTT.

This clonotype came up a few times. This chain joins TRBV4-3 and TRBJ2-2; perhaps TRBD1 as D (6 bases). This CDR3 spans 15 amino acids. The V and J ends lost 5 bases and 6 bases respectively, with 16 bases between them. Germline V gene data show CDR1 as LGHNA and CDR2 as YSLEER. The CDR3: CASSSLVGGAGELFF. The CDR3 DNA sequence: TGCGCCAGCAGCTCTCTAGTAGGGGGAGCCGGGGAGCTGTTTTTT.

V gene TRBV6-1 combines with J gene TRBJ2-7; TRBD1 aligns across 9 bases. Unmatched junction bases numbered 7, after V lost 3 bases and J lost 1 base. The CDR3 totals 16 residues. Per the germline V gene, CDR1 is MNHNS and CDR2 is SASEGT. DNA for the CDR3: TGTGCCAGCAGTGACGAGGGACAGGGTGGTTCCTACGAGCAGTACTTC. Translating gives CASSDEGQGGSYEQYF.

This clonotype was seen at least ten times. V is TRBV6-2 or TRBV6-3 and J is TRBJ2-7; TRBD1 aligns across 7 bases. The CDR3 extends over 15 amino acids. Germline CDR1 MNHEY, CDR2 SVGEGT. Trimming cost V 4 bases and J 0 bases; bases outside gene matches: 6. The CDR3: CASSSPGQSSYEQYF. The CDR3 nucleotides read TGTGCCAGCAGTTCCCCGGGACAGAGCTCCTACGAGCAGTACTTC.

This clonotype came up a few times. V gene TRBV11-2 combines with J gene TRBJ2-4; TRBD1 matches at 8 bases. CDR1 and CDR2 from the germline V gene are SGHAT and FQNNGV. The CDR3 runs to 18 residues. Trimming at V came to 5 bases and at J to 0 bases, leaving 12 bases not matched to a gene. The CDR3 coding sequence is TGTGCCAGCAGCCCCGGCCCAGGGGGCTCGTTAGCCAAAAACATTCAGTACTTC. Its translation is CASSPGPGGSLAKNIQYF.

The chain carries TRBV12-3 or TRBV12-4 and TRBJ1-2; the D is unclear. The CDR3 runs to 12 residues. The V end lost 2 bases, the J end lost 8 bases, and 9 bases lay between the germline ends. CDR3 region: CASSLIVGGYTF. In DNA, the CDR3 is TGTGCCAGCAGTTTAATCGTGGGAGGCTACACCTTC.

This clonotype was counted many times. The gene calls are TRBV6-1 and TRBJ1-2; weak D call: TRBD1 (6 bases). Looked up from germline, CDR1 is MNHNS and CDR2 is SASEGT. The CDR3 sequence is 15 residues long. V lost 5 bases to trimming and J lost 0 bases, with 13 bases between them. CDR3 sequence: CASSTPYRANYGYTF. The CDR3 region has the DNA TGTGCCAGCAGTACACCCTACAGGGCTAACTATGGCTACACCTTC.

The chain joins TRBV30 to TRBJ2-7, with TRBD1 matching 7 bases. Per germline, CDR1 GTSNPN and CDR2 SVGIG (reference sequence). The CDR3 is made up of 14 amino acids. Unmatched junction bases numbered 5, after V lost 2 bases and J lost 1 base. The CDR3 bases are TGTGCCTGGAGTCTGGACAGGACTTCCTACGAGCAGTACTTC. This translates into CAWSLDRTSYEQYF.

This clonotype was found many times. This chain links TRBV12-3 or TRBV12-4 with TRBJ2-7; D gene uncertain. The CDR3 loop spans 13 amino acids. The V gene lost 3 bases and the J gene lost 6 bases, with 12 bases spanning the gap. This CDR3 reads CASSFARLGEQYF. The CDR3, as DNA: TGTGCCAGCAGTTTTGCCCGACTCGGCGAGCAGTACTTC.

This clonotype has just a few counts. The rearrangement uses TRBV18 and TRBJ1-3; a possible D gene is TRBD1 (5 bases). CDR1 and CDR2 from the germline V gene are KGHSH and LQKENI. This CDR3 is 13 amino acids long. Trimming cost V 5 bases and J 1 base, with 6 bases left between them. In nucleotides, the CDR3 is TGTGCCAGCTCAGCAGGGTCTGGAAACACCATATATTTT. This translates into CASSAGSGNTIYF.

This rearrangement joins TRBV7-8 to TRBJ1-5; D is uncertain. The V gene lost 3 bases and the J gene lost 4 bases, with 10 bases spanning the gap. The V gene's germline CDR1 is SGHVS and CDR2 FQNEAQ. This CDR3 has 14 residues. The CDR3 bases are TGTGCCAGCAGCTTTGGGAAGCGTAATCAGCCCCAGCATTTT. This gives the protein CASSFGKRNQPQHF.

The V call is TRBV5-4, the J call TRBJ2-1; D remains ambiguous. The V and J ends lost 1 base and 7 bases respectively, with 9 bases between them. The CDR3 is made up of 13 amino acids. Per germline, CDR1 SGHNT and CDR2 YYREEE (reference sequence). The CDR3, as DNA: TGTGCCAGCAGCTTGTGGTCCAGGAATGAGCAGTTCTTC. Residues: CASSLWSRNEQFF.

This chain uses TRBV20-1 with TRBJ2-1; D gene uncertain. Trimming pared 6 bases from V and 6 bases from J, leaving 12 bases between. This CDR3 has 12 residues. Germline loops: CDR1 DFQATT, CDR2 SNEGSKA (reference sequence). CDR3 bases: TGCAGTGCAATAGTGGGAAGCAATGAGCAGTTCTTC. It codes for CSAIVGSNEQFF.

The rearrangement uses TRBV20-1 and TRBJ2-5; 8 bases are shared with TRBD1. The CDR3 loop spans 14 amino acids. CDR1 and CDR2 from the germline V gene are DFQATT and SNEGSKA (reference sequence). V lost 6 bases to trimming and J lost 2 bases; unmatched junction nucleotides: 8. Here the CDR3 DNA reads TGCAGTGCGCAGACAGGGGTGAATCAAGAGACCCAGTACTTC. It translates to CSAQTGVNQETQYF.

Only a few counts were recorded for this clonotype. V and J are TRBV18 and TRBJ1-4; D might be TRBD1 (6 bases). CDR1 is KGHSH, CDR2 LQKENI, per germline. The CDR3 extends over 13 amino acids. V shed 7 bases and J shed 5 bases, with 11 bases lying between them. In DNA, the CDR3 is TGTGCCAGCTACGGGGGGCGGAATGAAAAACTGTTTTTT. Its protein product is CASYGGRNEKLFF. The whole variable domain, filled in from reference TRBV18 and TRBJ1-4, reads NAGVMQNPRHLVRRRGQEARLRCSPMKGHSHVYWYRQLPEEGLKFMVYLQKENIIDESGMPKERFSAEFPKEGPSILRIQQVVRGDSAAYFCASYGGRNEKLFFGSGTQLSVL.

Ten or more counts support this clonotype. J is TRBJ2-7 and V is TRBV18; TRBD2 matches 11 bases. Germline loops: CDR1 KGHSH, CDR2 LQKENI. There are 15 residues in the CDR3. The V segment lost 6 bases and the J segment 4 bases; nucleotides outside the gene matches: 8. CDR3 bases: TGTGCCAGCTCTATAGTGGGACTAGCGGATTACGAGCAGTACTTC. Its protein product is CASSIVGLADYEQYF.

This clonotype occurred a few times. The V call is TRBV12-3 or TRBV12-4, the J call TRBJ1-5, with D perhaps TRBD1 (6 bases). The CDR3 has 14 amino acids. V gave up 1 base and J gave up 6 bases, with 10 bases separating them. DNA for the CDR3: TGTGCCAGCAGTTTAGAACAGGGAGGTCAGCCCCAGCATTTT. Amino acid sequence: CASSLEQGGQPQHF.

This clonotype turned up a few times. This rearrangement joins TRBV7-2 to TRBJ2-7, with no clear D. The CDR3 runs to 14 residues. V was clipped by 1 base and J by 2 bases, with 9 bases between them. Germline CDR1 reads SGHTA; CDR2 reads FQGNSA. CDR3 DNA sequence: TGTGCCAGCAGCTTAGTACTTGCTACCTACGAGCAGTACTTC. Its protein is CASSLVLATYEQYF.

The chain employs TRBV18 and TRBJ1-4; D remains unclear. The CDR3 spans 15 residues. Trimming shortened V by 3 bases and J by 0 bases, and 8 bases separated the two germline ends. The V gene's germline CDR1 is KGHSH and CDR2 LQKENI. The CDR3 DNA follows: TGTGCCAGCTCACCCTCTAGGCCAACTAATGAAAAACTGTTTTTT. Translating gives CASSPSRPTNEKLFF.

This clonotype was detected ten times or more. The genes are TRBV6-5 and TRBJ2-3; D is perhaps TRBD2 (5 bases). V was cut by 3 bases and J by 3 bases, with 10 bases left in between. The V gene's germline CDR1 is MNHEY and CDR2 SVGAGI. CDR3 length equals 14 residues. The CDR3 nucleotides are TGTGCCAGCAGTTATAACTCGGGAACAGATACGCAGTATTTT. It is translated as CASSYNSGTDTQYF.

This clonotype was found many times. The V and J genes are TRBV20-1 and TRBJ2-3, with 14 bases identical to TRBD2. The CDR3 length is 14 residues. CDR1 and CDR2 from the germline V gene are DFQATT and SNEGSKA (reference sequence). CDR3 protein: CSARLAGGPDTQYF. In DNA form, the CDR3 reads TGCAGCGCGCGACTAGCGGGAGGGCCAGATACGCAGTATTTT.

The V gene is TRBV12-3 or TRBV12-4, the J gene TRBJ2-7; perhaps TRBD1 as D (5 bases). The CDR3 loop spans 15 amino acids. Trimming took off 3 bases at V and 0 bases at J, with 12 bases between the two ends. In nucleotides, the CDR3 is TGTGCCAGCAGTTTTAGTGGCAGGGACTCCTACGAGCAGTACTTC. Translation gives CASSFSGRDSYEQYF.

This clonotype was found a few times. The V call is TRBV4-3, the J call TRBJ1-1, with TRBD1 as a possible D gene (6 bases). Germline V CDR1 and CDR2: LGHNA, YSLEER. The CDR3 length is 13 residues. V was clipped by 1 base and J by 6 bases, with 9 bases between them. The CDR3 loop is CASSQARTAEAFF. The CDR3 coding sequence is TGCGCCAGCAGCCAAGCCCGGACAGCTGAAGCTTTCTTT.

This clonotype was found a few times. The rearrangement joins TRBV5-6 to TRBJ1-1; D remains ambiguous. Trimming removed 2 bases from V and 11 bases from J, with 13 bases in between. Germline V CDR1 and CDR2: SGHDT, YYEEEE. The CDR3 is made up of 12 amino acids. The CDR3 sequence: CASSLSEGPAFF. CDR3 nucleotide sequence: TGTGCCAGCAGCTTAAGCGAGGGTCCGGCTTTCTTT.

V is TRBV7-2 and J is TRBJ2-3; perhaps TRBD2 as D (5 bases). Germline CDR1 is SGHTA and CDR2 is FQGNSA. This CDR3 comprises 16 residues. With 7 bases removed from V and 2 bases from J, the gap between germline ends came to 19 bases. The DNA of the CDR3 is TGTGCCAGCACCACCGGGAACCCGGAGTACACAGATACGCAGTATTTT. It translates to CASTTGNPEYTDTQYF.

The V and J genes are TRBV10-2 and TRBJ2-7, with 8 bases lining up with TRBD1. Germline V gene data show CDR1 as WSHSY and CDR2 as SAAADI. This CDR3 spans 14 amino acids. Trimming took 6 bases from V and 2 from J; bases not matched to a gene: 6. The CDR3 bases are TGCGCCAGCAGGTTGGACAGGGCAGCCTACGAGCAGTACTTC. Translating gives CASRLDRAAYEQYF.